This TCR beta chain is from a study of T cell responses to AZD1222 COVID-19 vaccine. The study, taken as a whole, reports: At baseline, just a handful of AZD1222 recipients tested seropositive. The sample set comprised mostly white British donors with more females, and clonal diversity was possibly underestimated. Repertoires in all cases were sampled only once the peak T cell response had passed. Distributed over spike, vaccine-associated CD4 TCRs predominated at 160-218 and 743-854.

For this clone: What it binds is not known.

Sequencing used immunoSEQ multiplex PCR; TCRdb keeps in-frame clones, though not all of them. Here the sample spans 90,000 to 150,000 clones, roughly 88% being singletons. The germline V gene has CDR1 SGHTA and CDR2 FQGNSA. CDR3 length equals 18 residues. V was clipped by 4 bases and J by 3 bases; unmatched bases: 10. This TCR derives from an adult in good health. The V and J genes are TRBV7-2 and TRBJ2-5, with 14 bases lining up with TRBD2. Sequencing was performed on peripheral blood, taken on day 0 of AZD1222 vaccination. CDR3 residues: CASSSAGTSGGIKETQYF. CDR3 nucleotides: TGTGCCAGCAGCTCGGCCGGGACTAGCGGGGGTATTAAAGAGACCCAGTACTTC.